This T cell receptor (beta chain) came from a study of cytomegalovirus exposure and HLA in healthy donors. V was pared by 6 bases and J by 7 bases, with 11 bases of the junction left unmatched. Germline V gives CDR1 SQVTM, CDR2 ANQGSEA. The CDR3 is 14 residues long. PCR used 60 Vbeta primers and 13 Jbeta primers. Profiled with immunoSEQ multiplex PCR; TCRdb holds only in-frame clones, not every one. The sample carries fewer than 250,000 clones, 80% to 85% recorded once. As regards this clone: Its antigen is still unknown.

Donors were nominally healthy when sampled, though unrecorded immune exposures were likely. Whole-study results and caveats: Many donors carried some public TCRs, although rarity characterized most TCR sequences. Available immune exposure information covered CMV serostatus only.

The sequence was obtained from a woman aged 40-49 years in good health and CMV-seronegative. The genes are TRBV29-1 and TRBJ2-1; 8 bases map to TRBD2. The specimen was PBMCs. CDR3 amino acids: CSVKKAGALNEQFF. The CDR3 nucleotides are TGCAGCGTGAAAAAAGCGGGAGCCTTAAATGAGCAGTTCTTC.